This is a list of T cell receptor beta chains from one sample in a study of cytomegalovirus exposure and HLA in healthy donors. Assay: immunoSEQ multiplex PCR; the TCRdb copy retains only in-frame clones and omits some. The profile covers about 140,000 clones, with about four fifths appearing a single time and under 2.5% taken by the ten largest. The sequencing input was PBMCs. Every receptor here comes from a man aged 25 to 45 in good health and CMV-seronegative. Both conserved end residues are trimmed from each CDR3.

cdr3_aa: ASRPRLAEETQY; j_call: TRBJ2-5; v_call: TRBV7-2
cdr3_aa: AWTLGGTIPSEQY; j_call: TRBJ2-7; v_call: TRBV30
cdr3_aa: ASTRGTSGTDTQY; j_call: TRBJ2-3; v_call: TRBV5-1
cdr3_aa: ASSPGTGGREKLF; j_call: TRBJ1-4; v_call: TRBV18
cdr3_aa: ASTVRAGGNQPQH; j_call: TRBJ1-5; v_call: TRBV28
cdr3_aa: ASSLPGLAGLDQETQY; j_call: TRBJ2-5; v_call: TRBV19
cdr3_aa: ASSEVGTGDGEKLF; j_call: TRBJ1-4; v_call: TRBV2
cdr3_aa: ASSRGGDTGELF; j_call: TRBJ2-2; v_call: TRBV7-9
cdr3_aa: AISPGTGNTIY; j_call: TRBJ1-3; v_call: TRBV10-3
cdr3_aa: ASSLGGVGQPQH; j_call: TRBJ1-5; v_call: TRBV7-9
cdr3_aa: ASSQVPVNTEAF; j_call: TRBJ1-1; v_call: TRBV4-1
cdr3_aa: ASSLSGSTYEQY; j_call: TRBJ2-7; v_call: TRBV7-3
cdr3_aa: ASRGGQLNTGELF; j_call: TRBJ2-2; v_call: TRBV5-1
cdr3_aa: ASSKGLAGDDEQF; j_call: TRBJ2-1; v_call: TRBV2
cdr3_aa: ASSPGGVYGYT; j_call: TRBJ1-2; v_call: TRBV28
cdr3_aa: ASSLLVGREEAF; j_call: TRBJ1-1; v_call: TRBV7-9
cdr3_aa: ASSLGAGRMYEQY; j_call: TRBJ2-7; v_call: TRBV7-8
cdr3_aa: ASSPSRQATQY; j_call: TRBJ2-3; v_call: TRBV28
cdr3_aa: ASSKDRGVNQPQH; j_call: TRBJ1-5; v_call: TRBV2
cdr3_aa: ASSIAVQGYGYP; j_call: TRBJ1-2; v_call: TRBV19
cdr3_aa: ASSLLVETGREQY; j_call: TRBJ2-7; v_call: TRBV7-8
cdr3_aa: ASRRSQGAVQANEKLF; j_call: TRBJ1-4; v_call: TRBV28
cdr3_aa: ASSQGGLAVPGELF; j_call: TRBJ2-2; v_call: TRBV9
cdr3_aa: ASSRGLADTGELF; j_call: TRBJ2-2; v_call: TRBV5-4
cdr3_aa: ASSRTGELGELF; j_call: TRBJ2-2; v_call: TRBV10-1
cdr3_aa: ASRDRINTEAF; j_call: TRBJ1-1; v_call: TRBV19
cdr3_aa: ASRTTPRGSSEAF; j_call: TRBJ1-1; v_call: TRBV28
cdr3_aa: ASSATAPTGLETNEQF; j_call: TRBJ2-1; v_call: TRBV5-1
cdr3_aa: ASSTREGSTAKNIQY; j_call: TRBJ2-4; v_call: TRBV7-2
cdr3_aa: TSKPTGSSYEQY; j_call: TRBJ2-7; v_call: TRBV19
cdr3_aa: ASSLRGQGINGYP; j_call: TRBJ1-2; v_call: TRBV5-4
cdr3_aa: ASSLTNTEAF; j_call: TRBJ1-1; v_call: TRBV6-5
cdr3_aa: ASSSGLAAYEQY; j_call: TRBJ2-7; v_call: TRBV13
cdr3_aa: ASTRDNEQF; j_call: TRBJ2-1; v_call: TRBV5-1
cdr3_aa: ASSELTGVNSPLH; j_call: TRBJ1-6; v_call: TRBV6-4
cdr3_aa: ASSLEQLDEQY; j_call: TRBJ2-7; v_call: TRBV23-1
cdr3_aa: ASSQDPRSQANEKLF; j_call: TRBJ1-4; v_call: TRBV4-1
cdr3_aa: ASTRAGRGIQPQH; j_call: TRBJ1-5; v_call: TRBV2
cdr3_aa: ASSLGTYEQY; j_call: TRBJ2-7; v_call: TRBV5-4
cdr3_aa: ASSETGARNQPQH; j_call: TRBJ1-5; v_call: TRBV4-1
cdr3_aa: ASSLDRQGYYNEQF; j_call: TRBJ2-1; v_call: TRBV11-2
cdr3_aa: SVERGTGTYEQY; j_call: TRBJ2-7; v_call: TRBV29-1
cdr3_aa: ASSPQGFQPQH; j_call: TRBJ1-5; v_call: TRBV19
cdr3_aa: ASSVLAGGPQY; j_call: TRBJ2-5; v_call: TRBV7-8
cdr3_aa: ASSQANRGSNTEAF; j_call: TRBJ1-1; v_call: TRBV4-1
cdr3_aa: ASSTTGVYGYT; j_call: TRBJ1-2; v_call: TRBV7-2
cdr3_aa: ASSTGQARTEAF; j_call: TRBJ1-1; v_call: TRBV7-9
cdr3_aa: ASSLGLQGRKTQY; j_call: TRBJ2-5; v_call: TRBV5-1
cdr3_aa: AWSWTEAYEQY; j_call: TRBJ2-7; v_call: TRBV30
cdr3_aa: ASSYGIPAGELF; j_call: TRBJ2-2; v_call: TRBV5-6
cdr3_aa: ASSSGREGLYEQY; j_call: TRBJ2-7; v_call: TRBV4-2
cdr3_aa: ASSPHPPAAGTEAF; j_call: TRBJ1-1; v_call: TRBV18
cdr3_aa: ASSLEGAGGTEAF; j_call: TRBJ1-1; v_call: TRBV5-1
cdr3_aa: SVEPGQGLSYGYT; j_call: TRBJ1-2; v_call: TRBV29-1
cdr3_aa: ASSDEGAGELF; j_call: TRBJ2-2; v_call: TRBV6-4
cdr3_aa: ASSQGIRGTGAGYT; j_call: TRBJ1-2; v_call: TRBV4-1
cdr3_aa: ASSPPGGRQF; j_call: TRBJ2-1; v_call: TRBV18